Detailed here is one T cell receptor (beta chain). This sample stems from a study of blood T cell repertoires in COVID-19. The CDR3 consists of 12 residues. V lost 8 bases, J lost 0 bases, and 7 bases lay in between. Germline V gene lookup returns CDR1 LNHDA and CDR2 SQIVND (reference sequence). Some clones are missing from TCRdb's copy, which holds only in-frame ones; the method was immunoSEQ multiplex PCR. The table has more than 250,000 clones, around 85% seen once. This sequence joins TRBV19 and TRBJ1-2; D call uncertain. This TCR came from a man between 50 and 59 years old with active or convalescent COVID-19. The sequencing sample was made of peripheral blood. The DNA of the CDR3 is TGTGCCAGTTCTCTAGCTAACTATGGCTACACCTTC. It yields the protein CASSLANYGYTF.